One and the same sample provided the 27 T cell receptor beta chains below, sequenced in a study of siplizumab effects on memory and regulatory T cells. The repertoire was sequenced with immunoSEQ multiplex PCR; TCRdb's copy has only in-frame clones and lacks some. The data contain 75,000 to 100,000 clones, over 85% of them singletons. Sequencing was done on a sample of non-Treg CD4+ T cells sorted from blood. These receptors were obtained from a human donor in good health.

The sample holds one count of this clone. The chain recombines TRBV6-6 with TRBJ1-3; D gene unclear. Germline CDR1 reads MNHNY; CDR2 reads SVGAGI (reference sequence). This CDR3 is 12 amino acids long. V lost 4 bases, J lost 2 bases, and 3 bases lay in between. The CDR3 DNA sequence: TGTGCCAGCAGTTTTACTGGAAACACCATATATTTT. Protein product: CASSFTGNTIYF.

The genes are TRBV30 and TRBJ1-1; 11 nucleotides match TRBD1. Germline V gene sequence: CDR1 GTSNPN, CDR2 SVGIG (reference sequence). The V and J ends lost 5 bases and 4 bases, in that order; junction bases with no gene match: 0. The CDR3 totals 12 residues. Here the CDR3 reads CAWGTGGTEAFF. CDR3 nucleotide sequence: TGTGCCTGGGGGACAGGGGGCACTGAAGCTTTCTTT. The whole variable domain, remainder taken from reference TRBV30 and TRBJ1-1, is SQTIHQWPATLVQPVGSPLSLECTVEGTSNPNLYWYRQAAGRGLQLLFYSVGIGQISSEVPQNLSASRPQDRQFILSSKKLLLSDSGFYLCAWGTGGTEAFFGQGTRLTVV.

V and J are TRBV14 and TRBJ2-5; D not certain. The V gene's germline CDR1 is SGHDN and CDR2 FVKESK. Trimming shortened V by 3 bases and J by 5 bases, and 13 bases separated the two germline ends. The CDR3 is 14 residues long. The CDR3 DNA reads TGTGCCAGCAGCCAGGTAACTGGCCTGGAGACCCAGTACTTC. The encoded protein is CASSQVTGLETQYF.

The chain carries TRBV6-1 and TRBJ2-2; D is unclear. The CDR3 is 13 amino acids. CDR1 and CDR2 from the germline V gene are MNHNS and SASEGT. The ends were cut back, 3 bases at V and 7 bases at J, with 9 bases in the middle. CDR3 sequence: CASSENSLGELFF. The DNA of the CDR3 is TGTGCCAGCAGTGAGAACAGCCTCGGGGAGCTGTTTTTT.

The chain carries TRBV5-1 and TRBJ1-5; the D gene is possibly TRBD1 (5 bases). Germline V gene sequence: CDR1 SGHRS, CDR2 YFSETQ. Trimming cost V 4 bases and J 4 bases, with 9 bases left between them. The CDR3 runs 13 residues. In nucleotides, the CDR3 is TGCGCCAGCAGCATGACAGTTAATCAGCCCCAGCATTTT. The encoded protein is CASSMTVNQPQHF.

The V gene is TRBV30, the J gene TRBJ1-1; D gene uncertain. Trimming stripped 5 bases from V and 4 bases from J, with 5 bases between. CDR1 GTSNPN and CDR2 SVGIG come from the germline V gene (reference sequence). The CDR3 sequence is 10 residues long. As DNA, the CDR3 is TGTGCCTGGGAGTCCACTGAAGCTTTCTTT. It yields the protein CAWESTEAFF.

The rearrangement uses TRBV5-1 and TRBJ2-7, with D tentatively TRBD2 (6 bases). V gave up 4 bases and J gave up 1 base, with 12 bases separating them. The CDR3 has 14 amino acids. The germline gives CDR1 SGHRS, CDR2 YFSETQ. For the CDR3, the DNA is TGCGCCAGCAGCAGCGGACTAATTTCCTACGAGCAGTACTTC. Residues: CASSSGLISYEQYF.

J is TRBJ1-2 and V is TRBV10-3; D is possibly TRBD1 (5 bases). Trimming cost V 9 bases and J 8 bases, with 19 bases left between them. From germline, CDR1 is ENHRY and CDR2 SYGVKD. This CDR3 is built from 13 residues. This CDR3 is CAITPEGLGGYTF. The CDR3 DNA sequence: TGTGCCATTACCCCTGAGGGGCTGGGAGGCTACACCTTC.

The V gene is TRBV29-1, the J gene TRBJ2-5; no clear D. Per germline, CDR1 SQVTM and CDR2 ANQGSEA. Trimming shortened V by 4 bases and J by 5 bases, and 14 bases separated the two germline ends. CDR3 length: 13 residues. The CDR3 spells CSVALRMTETQYF. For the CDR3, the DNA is TGCAGCGTTGCACTCCGTATGACCGAGACCCAGTACTTC. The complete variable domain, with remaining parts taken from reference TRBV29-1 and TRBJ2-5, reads SAVISQKPSRDICQRGTSLTIQCQVDSQVTMMFWYRQQPGQSLTLIATANQGSEATYESGFVIDKFPISRPNLTFSTLTVSNMSPEDSSIYLCSVALRMTETQYFGPGTRLLVL.

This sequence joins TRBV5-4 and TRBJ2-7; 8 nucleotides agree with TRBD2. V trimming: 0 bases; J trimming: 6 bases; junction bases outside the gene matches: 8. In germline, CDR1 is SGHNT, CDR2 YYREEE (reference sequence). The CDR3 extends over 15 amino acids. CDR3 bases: TGTGCCAGCAGCTTGGGAACCGGGACTAGTGTCGAGCAGTACTTC. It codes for CASSLGTGTSVEQYF.

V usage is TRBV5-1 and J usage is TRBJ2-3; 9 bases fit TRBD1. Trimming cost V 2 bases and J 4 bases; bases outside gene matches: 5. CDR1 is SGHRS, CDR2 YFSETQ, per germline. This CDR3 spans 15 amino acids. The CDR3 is CASSLRQGDADTQYF. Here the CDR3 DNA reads TGCGCCAGCAGCTTACGACAGGGGGATGCAGATACGCAGTATTTT.

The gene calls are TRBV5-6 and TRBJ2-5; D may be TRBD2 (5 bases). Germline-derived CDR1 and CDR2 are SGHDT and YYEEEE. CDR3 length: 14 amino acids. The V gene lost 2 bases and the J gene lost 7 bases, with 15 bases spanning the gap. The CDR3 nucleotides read TGTGCCAGCAGCTTCGGAGGCGGCAGCGGGACCCAGTACTTC. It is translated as CASSFGGGSGTQYF.

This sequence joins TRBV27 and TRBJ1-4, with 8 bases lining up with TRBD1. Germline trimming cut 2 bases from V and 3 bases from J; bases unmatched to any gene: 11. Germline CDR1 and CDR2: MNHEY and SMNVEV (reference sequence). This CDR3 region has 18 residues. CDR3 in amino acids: CASSLRWGRGLSNEKLFF. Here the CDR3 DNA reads TGTGCCAGCAGTTTAAGGTGGGGCAGGGGGCTGTCTAATGAAAAACTGTTTTTT.

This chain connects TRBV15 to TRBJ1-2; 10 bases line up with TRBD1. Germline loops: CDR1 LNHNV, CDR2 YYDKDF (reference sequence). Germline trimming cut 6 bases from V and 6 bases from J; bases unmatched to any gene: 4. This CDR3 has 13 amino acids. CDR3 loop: CATRPGTGDGYTF. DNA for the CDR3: TGTGCCACCAGGCCCGGGACAGGGGATGGCTACACCTTC. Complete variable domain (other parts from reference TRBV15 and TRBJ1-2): DAMVIQNPRYQVTQFGKPVTLSCSQTLNHNVMYWYQQKSSQAPKLLFHYYDKDFNNEADTPDNFQSRRPNTSFCFLDIRSPGLGDTAMYLCATRPGTGDGYTFGSGTRLTVV.

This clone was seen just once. Written as DNA, the CDR3 is TGTGCCAGCAGTTACCTTAGCGGGTACGAGCAGTACTTC. Protein: CASSYLSGYEQYF. V is TRBV6-5 and J is TRBJ2-7, with 7 bases aligning to TRBD2. Germline V lookup: CDR1 MNHEY, CDR2 SVGAGI. The CDR3 has 13 residues. With V trimmed by 2 bases and J by 4 bases, 2 bases remained unmatched.

In DNA form, the CDR3 reads TGTGCCAGCAGTGAAACGGCTAACTATGGCTACACCTTC. It translates to CASSETANYGYTF. This rearrangement joins TRBV2 to TRBJ1-2; D remains ambiguous. Trimming removed 2 bases at V and 0 bases at J, with 4 bases between. The CDR3 extends over 13 amino acids. The germline V gene has CDR1 SNHLY and CDR2 FYNNEI.

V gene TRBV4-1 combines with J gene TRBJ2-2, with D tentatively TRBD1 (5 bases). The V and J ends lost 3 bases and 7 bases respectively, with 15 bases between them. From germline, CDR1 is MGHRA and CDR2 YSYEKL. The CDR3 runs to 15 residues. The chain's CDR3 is CASSQEQQVGGELFF. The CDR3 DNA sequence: TGCGCCAGCAGCCAGGAGCAACAGGTTGGCGGGGAGCTGTTTTTT.

The CDR3 sequence is CASSVDGATYNEQFF. Written as DNA, the CDR3 is TGTGCCAGCAGCGTAGACGGAGCTACCTACAATGAGCAGTTCTTC. The rearrangement links TRBV9 to TRBJ2-1, with D hard to call. This CDR3 comprises 15 residues. The ends were cut back, 0 bases at V and 2 bases at J, with 9 bases in the middle. Germline lookup yields CDR1 SGDLS and CDR2 YYNGEE.

CDR3 DNA: TGCGCCAGCAGCCCCCGCCCGAGCGGGGGGGGGAACACCGGGGAGCTGTTTTTT. Translating it yields CASSPRPSGGGNTGELFF. The rearrangement joins TRBV5-1 to TRBJ2-2; 10 positions agree with TRBD2. In germline, CDR1 is SGHRS, CDR2 YFSETQ. Trimming took 4 bases from V and 1 from J; bases not matched to a gene: 10. The CDR3 totals 18 residues.

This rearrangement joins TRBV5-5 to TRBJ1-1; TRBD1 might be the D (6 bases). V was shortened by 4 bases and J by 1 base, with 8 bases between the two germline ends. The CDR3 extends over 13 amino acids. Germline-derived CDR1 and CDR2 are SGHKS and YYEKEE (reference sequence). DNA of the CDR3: TGTGCCAGCAGCAAACAGGGGAACACTGAAGCTTTCTTT. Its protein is CASSKQGNTEAFF.

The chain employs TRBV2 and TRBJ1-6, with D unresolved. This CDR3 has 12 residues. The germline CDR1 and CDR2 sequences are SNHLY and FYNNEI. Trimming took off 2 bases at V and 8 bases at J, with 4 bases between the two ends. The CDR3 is CASSEPDSPLHF. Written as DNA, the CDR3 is TGTGCCAGCAGTGAACCTGATTCACCCCTCCACTTT.

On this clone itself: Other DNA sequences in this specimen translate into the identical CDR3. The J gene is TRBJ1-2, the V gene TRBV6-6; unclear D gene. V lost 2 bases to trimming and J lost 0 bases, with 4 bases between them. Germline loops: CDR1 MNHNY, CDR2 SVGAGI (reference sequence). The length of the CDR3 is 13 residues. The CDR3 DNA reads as TGTGCCAGCAGTTACACAGCTAACTATGGCTACACCTTC. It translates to CASSYTANYGYTF.

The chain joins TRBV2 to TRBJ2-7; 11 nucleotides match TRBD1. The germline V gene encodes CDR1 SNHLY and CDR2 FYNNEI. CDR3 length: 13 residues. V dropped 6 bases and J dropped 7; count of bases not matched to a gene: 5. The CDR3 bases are TGTGCCAGCAGCAGGGACAGGGGGAATGAGCAGTACTTC. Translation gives CASSRDRGNEQYF.

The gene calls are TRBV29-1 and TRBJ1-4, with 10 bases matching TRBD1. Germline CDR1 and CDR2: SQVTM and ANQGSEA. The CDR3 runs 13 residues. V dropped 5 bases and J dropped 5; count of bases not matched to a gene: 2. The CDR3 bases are TGCAGCGTTACGGGACAGGGGAATGAAAAACTGTTTTTT. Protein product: CSVTGQGNEKLFF.

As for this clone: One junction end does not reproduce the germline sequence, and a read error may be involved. The CDR3 here is CASSKDRAVDEQFF. The CDR3 region has the DNA TGCGCCAGCAGCAAAGACAGGGCGGTAGATGAGCAGTTCTTC. The chain joins TRBV4-3 to TRBJ2-1; 7 nucleotides match TRBD1. Germline CDR1 is LGHNA and CDR2 is YSLEER. This CDR3 comprises 14 residues.

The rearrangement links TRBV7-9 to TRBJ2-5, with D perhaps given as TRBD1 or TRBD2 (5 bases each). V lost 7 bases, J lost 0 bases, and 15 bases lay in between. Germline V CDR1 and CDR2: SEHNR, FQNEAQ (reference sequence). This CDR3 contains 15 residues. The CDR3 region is CASTTGQLYQETQYF. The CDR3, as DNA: TGTGCCAGCACCACGGGGCAGCTGTACCAAGAGACCCAGTACTTC.

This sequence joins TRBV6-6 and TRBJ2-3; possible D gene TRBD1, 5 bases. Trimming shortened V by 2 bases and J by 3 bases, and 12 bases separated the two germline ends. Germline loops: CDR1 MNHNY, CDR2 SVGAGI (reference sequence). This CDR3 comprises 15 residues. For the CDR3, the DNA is TGTGCCAGCAGTTACCAGCAGGGTGGGACAGATACGCAGTATTTT. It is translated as CASSYQQGGTDTQYF.